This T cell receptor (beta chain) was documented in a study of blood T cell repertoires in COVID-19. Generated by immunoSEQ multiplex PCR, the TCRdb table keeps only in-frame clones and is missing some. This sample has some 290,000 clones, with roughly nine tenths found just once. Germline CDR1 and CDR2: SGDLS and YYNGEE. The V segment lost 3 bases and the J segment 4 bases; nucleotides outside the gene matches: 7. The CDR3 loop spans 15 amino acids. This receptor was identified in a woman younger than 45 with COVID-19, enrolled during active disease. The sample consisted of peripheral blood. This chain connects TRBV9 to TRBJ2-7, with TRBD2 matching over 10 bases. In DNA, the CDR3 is TGTGCCAGCAGCGGACCACTAGCGGGGCGATACGAGCAGTACTTC. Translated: CASSGPLAGRYEQYF.